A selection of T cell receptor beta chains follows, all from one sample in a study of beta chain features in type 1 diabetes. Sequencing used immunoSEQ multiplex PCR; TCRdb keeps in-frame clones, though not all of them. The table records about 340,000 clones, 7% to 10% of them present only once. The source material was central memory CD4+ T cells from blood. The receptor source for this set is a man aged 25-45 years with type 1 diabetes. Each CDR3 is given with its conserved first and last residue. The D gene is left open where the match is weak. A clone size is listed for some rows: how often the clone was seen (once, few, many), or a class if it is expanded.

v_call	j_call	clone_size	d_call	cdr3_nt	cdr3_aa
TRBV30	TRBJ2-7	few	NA	TGTGCCTGGGCTCCCGAGGAGGCCTACGAGCAGTACTTC	CAWAPEEAYEQYF
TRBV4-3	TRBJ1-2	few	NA	TGCGCCAGCAGCCAAGATAGAAGGGTAGGAGGCTACACCTTC	CASSQDRRVGGYTF
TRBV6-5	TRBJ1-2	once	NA	TGTGCCAGCAGTACACAGGGATCCTATGGCTACACCTTC	CASSTQGSYGYTF
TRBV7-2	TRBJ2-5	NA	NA	TGTGCCAGCAGCTTACAGAATAACCAAGAGACCCAGTACTTC	CASSLQNNQETQYF
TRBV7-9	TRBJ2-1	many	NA	TGTGCCAGCAATCCCGGACAGAGCTCCTACAATGAGCAGTTCTTC	CASNPGQSSYNEQFF
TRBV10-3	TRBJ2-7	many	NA	TGTGCCATCGCACAGGAAGGAGAGCAGTACTTC	CAIAQEGEQYF
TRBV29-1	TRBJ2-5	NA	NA	TGCAGCACGGACTGGGGGCGGGAGACCCAGTACTTC	CSTDWGRETQYF
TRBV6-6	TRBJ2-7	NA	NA	TGTGCCAGCAGTCCGGGGGCCTACGAGCAGTACTTC	CASSPGAYEQYF
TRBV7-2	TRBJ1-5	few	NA	TGTGCCAGCAGCTTACTACAGGGCAGCAATCAGCCCCAGCATTTT	CASSLLQGSNQPQHF
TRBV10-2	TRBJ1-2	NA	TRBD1	TGCGCCAGCAGTGGAACAGGGGATGGCTATGGCTACACCTTC	CASSGTGDGYGYTF
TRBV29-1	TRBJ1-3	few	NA	TGCAGCGTCGTGGCCCCAAACCAGGGAGACACCATATATTTT	CSVVAPNQGDTIYF
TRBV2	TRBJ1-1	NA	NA	TGTGCCAGCAGCGTTCACAACCGGGCTGAAGCTTTCTTT	CASSVHNRAEAFF
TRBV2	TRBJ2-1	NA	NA	TGTGCCAGCGGAAAGGACTCCCTTAAATTCTACAATGAGCAGTTCTTC	CASGKDSLKFYNEQFF
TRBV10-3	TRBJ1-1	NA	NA	TGTGCCATCAGTGGTGGGGGCCTGAACACTGAAGCTTTCTTT	CAISGGGLNTEAFF
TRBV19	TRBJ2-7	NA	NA	TGTGCCATCAACAAGCCCGGGACGGAGGTCTACGAGCAGTACTTC	CAINKPGTEVYEQYF
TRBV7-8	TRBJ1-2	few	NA	TGTGCCAGCAGCTTAGGGCTGGGTGCTGGCTACACCTTC	CASSLGLGAGYTF
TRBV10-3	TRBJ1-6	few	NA	TGTGCCATCAGCCGGGGGGGTCAGGGCGGTTCACCCCTCCACTTT	CAISRGGQGGSPLHF
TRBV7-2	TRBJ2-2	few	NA	TGTGCCAGCAGCTTAGAATCCAGGGCCGGGGAGCTGTTTTTT	CASSLESRAGELFF
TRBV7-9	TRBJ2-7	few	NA	TGTGCCAGCAGCGCCACAGGGTTTGAGCAGTACTTC	CASSATGFEQYF
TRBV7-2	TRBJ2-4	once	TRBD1	TGTGCCAGCAGCTTGGGTCCCGGGACAGGGGTCAACATTCAGTACTTC	CASSLGPGTGVNIQYF
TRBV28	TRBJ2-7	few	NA	TGTGCCAGCAGTTTAACAGCCTACGAGCAGTACTTC	CASSLTAYEQYF
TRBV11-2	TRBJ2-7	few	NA	TGTGCCAGCAGCTTAAACGGCGGGGTCGGCGACGAGCAGTACTTC	CASSLNGGVGDEQYF
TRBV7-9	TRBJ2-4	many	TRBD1	TGTGCCAGCAGTCCTGACAGGGACAAAAACATTCAGTACTTC	CASSPDRDKNIQYF
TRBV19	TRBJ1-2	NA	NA	TGTGCCAGTGAAGACAGCTATGGCTACACCTTC	CASEDSYGYTF
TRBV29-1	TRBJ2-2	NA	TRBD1	TGCAGCGTTGACGCGACAGGGGGAGCTGCCGGGGAGCTGTTTTTT	CSVDATGGAAGELFF
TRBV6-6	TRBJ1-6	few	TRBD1	TGTGCCAGCAGCGATGACAGGGGGGTTTCACCCCTCCACTTT	CASSDDRGVSPLHF
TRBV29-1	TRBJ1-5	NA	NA	TGCAGCGTTGGGGAGGGGACACAGCAGCCCCAGCATTTT	CSVGEGTQQPQHF
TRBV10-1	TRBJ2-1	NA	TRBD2	TGCGCCAGCAGTGAGTCGTTAGCGGGGGGGAATGAGCAGTTCTTC	CASSESLAGGNEQFF
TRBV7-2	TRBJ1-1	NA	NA	TGTGCCAGCAGCTTAAGAGGAGGCAACATGAACACTGAAGCTTTCTTT	CASSLRGGNMNTEAFF
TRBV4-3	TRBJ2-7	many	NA	TGCGCCAGCAGCCAAGAGGCCAGAACCTACGAGCAGTACTTC	CASSQEARTYEQYF
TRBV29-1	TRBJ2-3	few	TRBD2	TGCAGCGTTGTCGGGAGCGGGGGCGCAGATACGCAGTATTTT	CSVVGSGGADTQYF
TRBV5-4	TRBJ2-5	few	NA	TGTGCCAGCAGCTTGGAATCAGAAAGCCAAGAGACCCAGTACTTC	CASSLESESQETQYF
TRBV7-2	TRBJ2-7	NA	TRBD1	TGTGCCAGCAGCCTCCGACAGGGCTACGAGCAGTACTTC	CASSLRQGYEQYF
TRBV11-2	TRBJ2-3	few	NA	TGTGCCAGCAGCTTAAACCCAAGCCGAGATACGCAGTATTTT	CASSLNPSRDTQYF
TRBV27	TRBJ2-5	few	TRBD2	TGTGCCAGCAGCCCGAGAGCGGGGTTCCAAGAGACCCAGTACTTC	CASSPRAGFQETQYF
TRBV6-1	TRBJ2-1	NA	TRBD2	TGTGCCTCCTATTCCGGGGGGGCCGGGAATGAGCAGTTCTTC	CASYSGGAGNEQFF
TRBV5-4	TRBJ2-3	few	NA	TGTGCCAGCAGCCAAGACCCTAGCAGGACAGATACGCAGTATTTT	CASSQDPSRTDTQYF
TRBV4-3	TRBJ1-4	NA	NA	TGCGCCAGCAGCCAAGTGGGGGACATAGAAGAAAAACTGTTTTTT	CASSQVGDIEEKLFF
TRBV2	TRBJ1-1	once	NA	TGTGCCGGCAGTGCTTCGGACTGGACTGAAGCTTTCTTC	CAGSASDWTEAFF
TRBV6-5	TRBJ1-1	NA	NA	TGTGCCAGCAGTTACGCTGGGAACACTGAAGCTTTCTTT	CASSYAGNTEAFF
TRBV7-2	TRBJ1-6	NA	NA	TGTGCCAGCAGCCACTCCAGGAGCTCCTATAATTCACCCCTCCACTTT	CASSHSRSSYNSPLHF
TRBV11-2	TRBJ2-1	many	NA	TGTGCCAGCAGCTTAAACCCACTAGTGGATGAGCAGTTCTTC	CASSLNPLVDEQFF
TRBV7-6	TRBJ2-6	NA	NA	TGTGCCAGCAGCCCAGGGGCGTCCGGGGCCAACGTCCTGACTTTC	CASSPGASGANVLTF
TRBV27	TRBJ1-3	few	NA	TGTGCCAGCAGCATGGGGAGGTCCTCTGGAAACACCATATATTTT	CASSMGRSSGNTIYF